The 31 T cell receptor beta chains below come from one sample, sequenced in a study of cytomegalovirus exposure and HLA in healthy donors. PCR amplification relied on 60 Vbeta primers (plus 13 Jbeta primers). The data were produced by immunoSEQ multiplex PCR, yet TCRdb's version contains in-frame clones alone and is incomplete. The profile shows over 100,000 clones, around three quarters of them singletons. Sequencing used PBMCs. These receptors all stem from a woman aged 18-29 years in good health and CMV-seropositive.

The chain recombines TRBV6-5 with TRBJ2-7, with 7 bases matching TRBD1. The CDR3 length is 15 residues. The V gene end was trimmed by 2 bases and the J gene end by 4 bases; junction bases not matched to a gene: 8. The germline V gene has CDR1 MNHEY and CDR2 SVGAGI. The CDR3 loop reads CASSYGTGTAYEQYF. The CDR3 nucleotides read TGTGCCAGCAGTTACGGTACCGGGACAGCGTACGAGCAGTACTTC.

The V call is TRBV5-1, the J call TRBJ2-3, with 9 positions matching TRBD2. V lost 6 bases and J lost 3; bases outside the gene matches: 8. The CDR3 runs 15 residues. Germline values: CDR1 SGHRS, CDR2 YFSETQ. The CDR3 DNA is TGCGCCAGCACCTTCGCGGGAGGGTGGACAGATACGCAGTATTTT. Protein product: CASTFAGGWTDTQYF.

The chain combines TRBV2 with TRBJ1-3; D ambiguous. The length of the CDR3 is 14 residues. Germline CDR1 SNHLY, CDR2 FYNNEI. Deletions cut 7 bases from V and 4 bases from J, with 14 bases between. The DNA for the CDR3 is TGTGCCAGCAAAGCCTCTCTCCTCGGAAACACCATATATTTT. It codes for CASKASLLGNTIYF.

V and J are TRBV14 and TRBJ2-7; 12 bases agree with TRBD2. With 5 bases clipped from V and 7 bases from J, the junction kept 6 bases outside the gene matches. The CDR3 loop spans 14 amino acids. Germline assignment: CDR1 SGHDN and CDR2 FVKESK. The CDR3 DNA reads TGTGCCAGCAGCTCGACTAGCGGGAGAAGTGAGCAGTACTTC. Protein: CASSSTSGRSEQYF.

CDR3: CASSISGVGEKLFF. The CDR3 nucleotides are TGTGCCAGTAGTATATCTGGAGTGGGTGAAAAACTGTTTTTT. The rearrangement uses TRBV19 and TRBJ1-4; D is unresolved. Germline CDR1 and CDR2: LNHDA and SQIVND (reference sequence). This CDR3 has 14 residues. V lost 2 bases and J 7 bases, leaving 11 bases between the germline ends.

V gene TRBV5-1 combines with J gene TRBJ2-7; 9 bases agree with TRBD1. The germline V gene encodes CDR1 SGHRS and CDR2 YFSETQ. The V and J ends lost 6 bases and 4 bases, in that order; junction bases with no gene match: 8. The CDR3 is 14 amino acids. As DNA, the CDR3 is TGCGCCAGCAATCAGGGACAGGGAGGATACGAGCAGTACTTC. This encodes CASNQGQGGYEQYF.

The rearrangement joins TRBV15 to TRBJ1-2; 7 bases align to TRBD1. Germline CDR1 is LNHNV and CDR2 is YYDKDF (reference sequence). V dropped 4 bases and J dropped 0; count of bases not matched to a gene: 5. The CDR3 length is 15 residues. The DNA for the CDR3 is TGTGCCACCAGCACGTCGGGGACAGCTAACTATGGCTACACCTTC. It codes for CATSTSGTANYGYTF.

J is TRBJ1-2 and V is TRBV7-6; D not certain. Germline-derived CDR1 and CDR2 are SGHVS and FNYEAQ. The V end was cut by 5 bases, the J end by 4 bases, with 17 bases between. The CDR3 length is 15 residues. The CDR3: CASSQQRGGFYGYTF. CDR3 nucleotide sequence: TGTGCCAGCAGCCAACAACGAGGAGGTTTCTATGGCTACACCTTC.

The CDR3 sequence is CASSSDRGNQPQHF. The CDR3 DNA follows: TGCGCCAGCAGCTCGGACAGGGGAAATCAGCCCCAGCATTTT. This sequence joins TRBV5-1 and TRBJ1-5; TRBD1 matches 9 bases. J lost 4 bases, V lost 3 bases, and 2 bases had no gene match. There are 14 residues in the CDR3. The germline V gene encodes CDR1 SGHRS and CDR2 YFSETQ. Combining the CDR3 with reference TRBV5-1 and TRBJ1-5 gives the whole variable domain KAGVTQTPRYLIKTRGQQVTLSCSPISGHRSVSWYQQTPGQGLQFLFEYFSETQRNKGNFPGRFSGRQFSNSRSEMNVSTLELGDSALYLCASSSDRGNQPQHFGDGTRLSIL.

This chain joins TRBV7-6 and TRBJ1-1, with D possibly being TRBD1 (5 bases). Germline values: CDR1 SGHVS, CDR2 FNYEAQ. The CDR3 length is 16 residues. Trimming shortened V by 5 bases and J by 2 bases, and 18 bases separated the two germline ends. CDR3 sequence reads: CASSTDKNPRNTEAFF. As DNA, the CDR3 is TGTGCCAGCAGCACGGACAAGAACCCCCGAAACACTGAAGCTTTCTTT. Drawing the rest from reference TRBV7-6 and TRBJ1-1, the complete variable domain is GAGVSQSPRYKVTKRGQDVALRCDPISGHVSLYWYRQALGQGPEFLTYFNYEAQQDKSGLPNDRFSAERPEGSISTLTIQRTEQRDSAMYRCASSTDKNPRNTEAFFGQGTRLTVV.

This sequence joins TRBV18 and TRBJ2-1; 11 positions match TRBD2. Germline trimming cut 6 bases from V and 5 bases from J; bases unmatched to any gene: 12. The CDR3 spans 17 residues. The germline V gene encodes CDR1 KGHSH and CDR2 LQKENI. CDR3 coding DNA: TGTGCCAGCTCCATTACTAGCGGGAGTCTCCGGAACAATGAGCAGTTCTTC. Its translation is CASSITSGSLRNNEQFF.

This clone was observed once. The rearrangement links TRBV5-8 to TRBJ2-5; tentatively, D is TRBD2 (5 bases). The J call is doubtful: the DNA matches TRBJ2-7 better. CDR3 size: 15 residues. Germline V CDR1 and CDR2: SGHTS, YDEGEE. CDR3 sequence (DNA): TGTGCCAGCAGCTTGGGCCTTCAGGAGGTGGACGAGCAGTACTTC. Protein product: CASSLGLQEVDEQYF.

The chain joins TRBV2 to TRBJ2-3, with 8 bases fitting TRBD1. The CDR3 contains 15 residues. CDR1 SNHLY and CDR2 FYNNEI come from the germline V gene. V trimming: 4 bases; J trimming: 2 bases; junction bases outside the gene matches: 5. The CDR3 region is CASSGETGDTDTQYF. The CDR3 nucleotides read TGTGCCAGCAGTGGGGAGACAGGGGACACAGATACGCAGTATTTT.

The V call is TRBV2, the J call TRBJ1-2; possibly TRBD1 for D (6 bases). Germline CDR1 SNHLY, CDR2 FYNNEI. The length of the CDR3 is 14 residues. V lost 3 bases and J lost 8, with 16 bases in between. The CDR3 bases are TGTGCCAGCAGTGATCAGGGGCAAGGGAGCGGCTACACCTTC. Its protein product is CASSDQGQGSGYTF.

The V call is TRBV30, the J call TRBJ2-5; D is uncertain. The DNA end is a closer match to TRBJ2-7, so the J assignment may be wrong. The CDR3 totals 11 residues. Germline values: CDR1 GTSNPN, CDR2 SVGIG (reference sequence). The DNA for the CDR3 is TGTGCCTGGAGTGTACTGAACGAGCAGTACTTC. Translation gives CAWSVLNEQYF.

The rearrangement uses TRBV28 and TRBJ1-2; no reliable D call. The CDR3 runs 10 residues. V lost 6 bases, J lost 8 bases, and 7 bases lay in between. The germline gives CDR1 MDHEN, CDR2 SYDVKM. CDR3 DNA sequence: TGTGCCAGCAGCCCCGGGGGCTACACCTTC. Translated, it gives CASSPGGYTF.

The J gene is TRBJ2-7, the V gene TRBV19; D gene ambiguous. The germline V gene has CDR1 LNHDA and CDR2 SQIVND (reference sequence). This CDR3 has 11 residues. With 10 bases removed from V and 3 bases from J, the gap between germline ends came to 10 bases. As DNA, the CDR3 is TGTGCCACCATTTACGGCTACGAGCAGTACTTC. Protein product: CATIYGYEQYF.

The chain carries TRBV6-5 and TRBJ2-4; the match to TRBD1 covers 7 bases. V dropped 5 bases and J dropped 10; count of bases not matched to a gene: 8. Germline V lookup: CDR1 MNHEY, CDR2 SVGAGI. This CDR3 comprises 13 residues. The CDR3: CASSPGQLRIQYF. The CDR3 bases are TGTGCCAGCAGTCCGGGACAGCTACGGATTCAGTACTTC.

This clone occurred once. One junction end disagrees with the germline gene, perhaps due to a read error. The CDR3, as DNA: TGTGCTAGCAGCTTAGCGGGCCTAGCGGCCCAAGAGACCCAGTACTTC. It encodes CASSLAGLAAQETQYF. The chain combines TRBV7-7 with TRBJ2-5; 7 bases fit TRBD2. CDR1 and CDR2 (germline): SSHAT, FNYEAQ (reference sequence). This CDR3 is 16 amino acids long.

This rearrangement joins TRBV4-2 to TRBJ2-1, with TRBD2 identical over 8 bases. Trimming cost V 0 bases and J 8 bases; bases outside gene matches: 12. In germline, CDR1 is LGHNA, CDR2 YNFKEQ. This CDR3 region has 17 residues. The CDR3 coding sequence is TGTGCCAGCAGCCAAGATCAAGTGGTAGCGGGAAAGGATGAGCAGTTCTTC. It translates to CASSQDQVVAGKDEQFF.

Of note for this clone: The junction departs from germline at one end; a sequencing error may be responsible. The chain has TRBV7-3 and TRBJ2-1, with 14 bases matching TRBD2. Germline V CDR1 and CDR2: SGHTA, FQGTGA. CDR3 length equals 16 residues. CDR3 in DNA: TGTTCCAGCAGCTCCCCCCTGGGACTAGCGGGAGCTGAGCAGTTCTTC. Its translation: CSSSSPLGLAGAEQFF.

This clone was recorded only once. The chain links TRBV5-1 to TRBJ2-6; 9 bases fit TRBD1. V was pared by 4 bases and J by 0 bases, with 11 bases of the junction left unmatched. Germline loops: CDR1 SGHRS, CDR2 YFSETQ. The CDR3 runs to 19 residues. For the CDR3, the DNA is TGCGCCAGCAGCCCATATTGGGGACAGGGTGTCTCTGGGGCCAACGTCCTGACTTTC. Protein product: CASSPYWGQGVSGANVLTF.

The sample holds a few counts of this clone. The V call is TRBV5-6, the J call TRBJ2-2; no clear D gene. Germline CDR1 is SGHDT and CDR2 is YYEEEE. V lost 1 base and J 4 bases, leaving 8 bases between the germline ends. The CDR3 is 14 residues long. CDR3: CASSLLRSTGELFF. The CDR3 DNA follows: TGTGCCAGCAGCTTGTTGCGGAGCACCGGGGAGCTGTTTTTT.

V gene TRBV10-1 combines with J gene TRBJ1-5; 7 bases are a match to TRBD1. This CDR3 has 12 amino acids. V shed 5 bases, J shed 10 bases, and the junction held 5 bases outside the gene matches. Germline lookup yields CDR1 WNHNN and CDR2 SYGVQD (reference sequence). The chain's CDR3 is CASSSTGEPQHF. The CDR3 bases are TGCGCCAGCAGTTCTACAGGGGAACCCCAGCATTTT.

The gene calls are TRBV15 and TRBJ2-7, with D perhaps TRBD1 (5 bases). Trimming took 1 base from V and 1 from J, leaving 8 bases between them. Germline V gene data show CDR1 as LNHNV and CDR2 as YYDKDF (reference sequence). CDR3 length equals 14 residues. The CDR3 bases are TGTGCCACCAGCAGAGCGGCAGGGTCCTACGAGCAGTACTTC. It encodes CATSRAAGSYEQYF.

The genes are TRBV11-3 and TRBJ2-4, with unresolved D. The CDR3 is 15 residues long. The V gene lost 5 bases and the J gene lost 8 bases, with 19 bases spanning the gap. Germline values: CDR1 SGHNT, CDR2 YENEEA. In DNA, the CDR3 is TGTGCCAGCAGCCCCCGGCTGGGCTTGTTAGACATTCAGTACTTC. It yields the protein CASSPRLGLLDIQYF.

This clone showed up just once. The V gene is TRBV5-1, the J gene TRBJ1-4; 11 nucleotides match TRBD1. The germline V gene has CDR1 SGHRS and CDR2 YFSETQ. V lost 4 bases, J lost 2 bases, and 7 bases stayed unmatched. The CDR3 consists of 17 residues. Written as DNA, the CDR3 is TGCGCCAGCAGCCCCGGGACAGGGGGGCATACTAATGAAAAACTGTTTTTT. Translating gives CASSPGTGGHTNEKLFF. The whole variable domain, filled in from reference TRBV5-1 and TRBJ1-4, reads KAGVTQTPRYLIKTRGQQVTLSCSPISGHRSVSWYQQTPGQGLQFLFEYFSETQRNKGNFPGRFSGRQFSNSRSEMNVSTLELGDSALYLCASSPGTGGHTNEKLFFGSGTQLSVL.

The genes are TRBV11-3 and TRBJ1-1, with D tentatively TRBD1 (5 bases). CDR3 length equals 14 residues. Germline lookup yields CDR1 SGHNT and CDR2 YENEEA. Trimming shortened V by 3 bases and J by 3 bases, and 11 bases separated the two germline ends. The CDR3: CASSLGRAYTEAFF. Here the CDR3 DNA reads TGTGCCAGCAGCTTGGGCAGGGCCTACACTGAAGCTTTCTTT.

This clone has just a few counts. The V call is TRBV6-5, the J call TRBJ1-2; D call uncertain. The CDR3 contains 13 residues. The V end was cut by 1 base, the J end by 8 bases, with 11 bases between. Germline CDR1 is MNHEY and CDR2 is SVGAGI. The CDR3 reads CASSYFSEEGYTF. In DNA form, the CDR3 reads TGTGCCAGCAGTTACTTCTCGGAGGAAGGCTACACCTTC.

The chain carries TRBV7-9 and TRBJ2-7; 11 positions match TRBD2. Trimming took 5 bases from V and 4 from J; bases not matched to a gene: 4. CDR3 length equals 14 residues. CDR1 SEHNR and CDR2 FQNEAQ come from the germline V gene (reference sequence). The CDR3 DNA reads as TGTGCCAGCAGCACTAGCGGGAGTATTTACGAGCAGTACTTC. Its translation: CASSTSGSIYEQYF.

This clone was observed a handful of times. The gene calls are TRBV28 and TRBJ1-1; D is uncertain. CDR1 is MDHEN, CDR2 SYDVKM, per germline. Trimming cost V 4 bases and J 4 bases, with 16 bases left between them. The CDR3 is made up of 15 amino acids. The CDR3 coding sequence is TGTGCCAGCAGTTCCGCTCGACGGGGTATCACTGAAGCTTTCTTT. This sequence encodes CASSSARRGITEAFF. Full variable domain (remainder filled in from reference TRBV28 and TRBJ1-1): DVKVTQSSRYLVKRTGEKVFLECVQDMDHENMFWYRQDPGLGLRLIYFSYDVKMKEKGDIPEGYSVSREKKERFSLILESASTNQTSMYLCASSSARRGITEAFFGQGTRLTVV.